What follows describes a single T cell receptor beta chain. What it binds is not known. The same CDR3 can be traced to other DNA sequences in this sample. Naive CD8 populations comprised CD45RO-negative cells positively selected for CCR7, excluding terminally differentiated effector memory CD45RA+ cells. These data come from a study of shared clonotypes between healthy human individuals. Study conclusions and caveats: Expectations were that clonotype sharing among donors would be affected by sequencing depth. As a rule, naive subsets had a larger estimated richness than memory subsets.

Deep-level settings were used for running the assay. Authors' data handling: Filtering differed since immunoSEQ provided only junctions, with no quality scores. Profiling relied on immunoSEQ multiplex PCR, and the TCRdb table lists in-frame clones only, not all of them. V and J calls and clone size are copied from that table; D and trimming were computed from the DNA. The profile shows approximately 2,000,000 clones, over 85% of them singletons. Germline V lookup: CDR1 SNHLY, CDR2 FYNNEI. This CDR3 is built from 11 residues. V lost 6 bases and J lost 2, with 5 bases in between. The chain couples TRBV2 to TRBJ2-7; D remains unclear. The material sequenced was naive CD8+ T cells from PBMCs. The TCR sequence derives from a man younger than 35 in good health. Some clones in this sample may be carry-over from other donors' samples. The CDR3 loop reads CASSPTYEQYF. DNA for the CDR3: TGTGCCAGCAGCCCGACCTACGAGCAGTACTTC.